This T cell receptor beta chain was profiled in a study of spatial heterogeneity in lung cancer (dated 2019 in TCRdb). Turning to the overall study: More beta-chain than alpha-chain transcripts were consistently detected, likely reflecting higher beta-chain transcript abundance. In the raw uncorrected reads, each unique combination of TCR and UMI appeared more than ten times on average. TCR alpha and beta repertoires were quantitatively compared across multiple tumor regions, matched nontumor lung and blood in non-small cell lung cancer. TCR repertoire features were related to nonsynonymous mutation counts determined by whole-exome sequencing of tumor tissue. At surgery, both alpha and beta chains were TCR-sequenced in 220 tumor regions, 64 matched nontumor lung samples and 50 to 60 PBMC samples.

The CDR1 and CDR2 encoded by the germline V gene are SQVTM and ANQGSEA. Deletion took 7 bases off V and 3 bases off J, with a span of 7 bases between the germline ends. The CDR3 contains 10 residues, cysteine and phenylalanine counted. Only the CDR3 region is kept as DNA, spanning 30 bases read in frame from base 1. According to the study, the label for this sample's time point signals: sample taken at primary tumor resection. Whole RNA extracted from tumor and nontumor lung tissue, or from cryopreserved PBMC samples, was used for TCR sequencing without cell sorting. Samples were obtained from fewer than 80 patients with early-stage, untreated non-small cell lung cancer from the lung TRACERx cohort. A patient was chosen for TCR sequencing only when enough RNA was available from at least two tumor regions. The library was prepared using 5' RACE. Sequencing instrument: NextSeq 500. In the TCR library protocol, a unique molecular identifier was attached to each TCR cDNA molecule so that PCR and sequencing errors could be corrected. On the authors' methods: TCR identification, UMI-based error correction and CDR3 extraction were all carried out with Decombinator tools. TCRs above a frequency of 2 per 1,000, corresponding to the top 1% of the tumor frequency distribution, were defined as expanded. Rényi diversity was computed with the R vegan package after subsampling each repertoire 100 times to 5,000 TCRs. CDR3 similarity networks were constructed using string-kernel similarity of amino acid triplets, with links drawn between CDR3s whose pairwise similarity was above 0.82. Using fastp trimming at Q25 and MiXCR clonotype assembly, TCRdb reanalyzed the public sequencing data and kept in-frame beta chains. Entries are consolidated by CDR3 protein sequence, retaining the most common genes and DNA. TCRdb assigned the V and J calls; the authors' analysis was not used. The sample contains some 83,000 distinct CDR3 sequences, roughly a fifth of them found a single time. The ten largest clones capture roughly 6.2% of the sample.

Results and caveats for the whole study, not just this receptor: Additional single-cell paired TCR alpha and beta sequencing was considered necessary to confirm, at a functional level, the hypothesis that regional TCRs recognize regional mutations. Ubiquitous expanded tumor TCRs showed up in blood more often at tumor resection than at routine follow-up.

In this sample, this clonotype turned up many times. No antigen is known for it. One base away there is no much larger clone; base qualities are not given. The origin of this receptor is a male donor with early-stage non-small cell lung cancer. Source: PBMCs, taken at surgery. Recombination joined TRBV29-1 with TRBJ2-7; the D gene cannot be resolved reliably. For the CDR3, the sequence is CSALGYEQYF. The sequenced DNA: TGCAGCGCTCTGGGCTACGAGCAGTACTTC.